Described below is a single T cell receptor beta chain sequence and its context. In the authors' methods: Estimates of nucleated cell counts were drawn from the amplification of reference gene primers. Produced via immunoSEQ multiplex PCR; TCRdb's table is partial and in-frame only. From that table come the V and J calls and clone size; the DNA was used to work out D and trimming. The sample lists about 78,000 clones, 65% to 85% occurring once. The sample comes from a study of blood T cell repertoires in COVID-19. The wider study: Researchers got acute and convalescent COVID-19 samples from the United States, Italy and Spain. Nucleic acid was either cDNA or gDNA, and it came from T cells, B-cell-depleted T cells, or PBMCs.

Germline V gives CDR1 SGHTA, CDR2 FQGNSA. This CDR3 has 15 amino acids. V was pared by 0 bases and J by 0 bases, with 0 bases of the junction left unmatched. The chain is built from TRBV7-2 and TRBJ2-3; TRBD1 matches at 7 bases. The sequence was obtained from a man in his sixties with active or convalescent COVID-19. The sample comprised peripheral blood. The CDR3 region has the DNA TGTGCCAGCAGCTTAGCGGGACAGAGCACAGATACGCAGTATTTT. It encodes CASSLAGQSTDTQYF. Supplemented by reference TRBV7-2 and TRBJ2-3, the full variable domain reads GAGVSQSPSNKVTEKGKDVELRCDPISGHTALYWYRQSLGQGLEFLIYFQGNSAPDKSGLPSDRFSAERTGGSVSTLTIQRTQQEDSAVYLCASSLAGQSTDTQYFGPGTRLTVL.